The 13 T cell receptor beta chains listed next were all sequenced from one sample in a study of shared clonotypes between healthy human individuals. Profiled with immunoSEQ multiplex PCR; TCRdb holds only in-frame clones, not every one. The sample carries fewer than 850,000 clones, approximately 79% recorded once. The specimen was memory CD4+ T cells sorted from blood. Sample subset: CD45RA-negative fraction. The receptor source for this set is a woman between 25 and 40 years old in good health.

DNA of the CDR3: TGCAGCGCCGCCCAGACGGGAGAAAAACTGTTTTTT. Encoded protein: CSAAQTGEKLFF. This chain joins TRBV29-1 and TRBJ1-4; no definite D call. The CDR3 is 12 amino acids. Germline V gene data show CDR1 as SQVTM and CDR2 as ANQGSEA. V lost 7 bases, J lost 8 bases, and 14 bases lay in between. The variable domain in full, with the rest retrieved from reference TRBV29-1 and TRBJ1-4, is SAVISQKPSRDICQRGTSLTIQCQVDSQVTMMFWYRQQPGQSLTLIATANQGSEATYESGFVIDKFPISRPNLTFSTLTVSNMSPEDSSIYLCSAAQTGEKLFFGSGTQLSVL.

The chain has TRBV7-9 and TRBJ1-2; D is ambiguous. Looked up from germline, CDR1 is SEHNR and CDR2 is FQNEAQ (reference sequence). The CDR3 is 12 amino acids. Trimming took 2 bases from V and 6 from J, leaving 7 bases between them. CDR3 region: CASSLWLDGYTF. The CDR3 nucleotides read TGTGCCAGCAGCTTATGGTTGGATGGCTACACCTTC.

The chain combines TRBV2 with TRBJ1-2; a possible D gene is TRBD1 (6 bases). The CDR3 has 14 amino acids. Germline V lookup: CDR1 SNHLY, CDR2 FYNNEI. The V and J ends lost 1 base and 4 bases respectively, with 10 bases between them. Here the CDR3 reads CASSEEGVGYGYTF. DNA for the CDR3: TGTGCCAGCAGTGAAGAGGGGGTAGGCTATGGCTACACCTTC. Full variable domain (missing parts from reference TRBV2 and TRBJ1-2): EPEVTQTPSHQVTQMGQEVILRCVPISNHLYFYWYRQILGQKVEFLVSFYNNEISEKSEIFDDQFSVERPDGSNFTLKIRSTKLEDSAMYFCASSEEGVGYGYTFGSGTRLTVV.

This chain uses TRBV28 with TRBJ2-6; the D gene is possibly TRBD1 (7 bases). The CDR3 spans 14 residues. With 8 bases removed from V and 0 bases from J, the gap between germline ends came to 8 bases. CDR1 is MDHEN, CDR2 SYDVKM, per germline. CDR3 region: CASQGGSGANVLTF. Written as DNA, the CDR3 is TGTGCCAGCCAGGGGGGCTCTGGGGCCAACGTCCTGACTTTC.

The chain couples TRBV5-4 to TRBJ2-2; no firm D call. V was trimmed by 4 bases and J by 3 bases, leaving 4 bases between them. CDR3 length equals 12 residues. Germline V CDR1 and CDR2: SGHNT, YYREEE (reference sequence). CDR3 in amino acids: CASSMDTGELFF. The CDR3 DNA is TGTGCCAGCAGCATGGACACCGGGGAGCTGTTTTTT.

The rearrangement uses TRBV6-1 and TRBJ1-5; D is undetermined. Germline values: CDR1 MNHNS, CDR2 SASEGT. Trimming removed 6 bases at V and 3 bases at J, with 6 bases between. The CDR3 totals 12 residues. The CDR3 DNA is TGTGCCAGCAGACCCCACAATCAGCCCCAGCATTTT. This gives the protein CASRPHNQPQHF.

In the case of this clone: This specimen includes other DNA sequences encoding the same CDR3. Written as DNA, the CDR3 is TGCGCCAGCAGCTTATCTAGCGGGGGATACAATGAGCAGTTCTTC. Translation: CASSLSSGGYNEQFF. V is TRBV5-1 and J is TRBJ2-1; 10 bases match TRBD2. In germline, CDR1 is SGHRS, CDR2 YFSETQ. After removal of 2 bases from V and 4 bases from J, the junction contained 3 bases not matched to a gene. This CDR3 spans 15 amino acids.

This clone was found a few times. V is TRBV7-8 and J is TRBJ2-5, with 8 nucleotides matching TRBD1. This CDR3 comprises 17 residues. Per the germline V gene, CDR1 is SGHVS and CDR2 is FQNEAQ. J was trimmed by 4 bases and V by 5 bases; bases with no gene match: 15. For the CDR3, the DNA is TGTGCCAGCAGCCCACCCCGGACAGGGAGGTCGGGAGAGACCCAGTACTTC. Its translation is CASSPPRTGRSGETQYF. The full variable domain, completed using reference TRBV7-8 and TRBJ2-5, is GAGVSQSPRYKVAKRGQDVALRCDPISGHVSLFWYQQALGQGPEFLTYFQNEAQLDKSGLPSDRFFAERPEGSVSTLKIQRTQQEDSAVYLCASSPPRTGRSGETQYFGPGTRLLVL.

The chain has TRBV19 and TRBJ2-7; 11 nucleotides agree with TRBD2. The germline V gene has CDR1 LNHDA and CDR2 SQIVND (reference sequence). The length of the CDR3 is 15 residues. V dropped 4 bases and J dropped 3; count of bases not matched to a gene: 5. For the CDR3, the DNA is TGTGCCAGTAGTAGCACTAGCGGGAGTTACTACGAGCAGTACTTC. It yields the protein CASSSTSGSYYEQYF.

The V and J genes are TRBV7-9 and TRBJ2-2; 12 nucleotides match TRBD2. V lost 4 bases, J lost 6 bases, and 9 bases stayed unmatched. There are 17 residues in the CDR3. Germline V gives CDR1 SEHNR, CDR2 FQNEAQ (reference sequence). The CDR3 here is CASSSRLAGAPSGELFF. CDR3 nucleotide sequence: TGTGCCAGCAGCTCTCGACTAGCGGGAGCCCCATCCGGGGAGCTGTTTTTT.

V usage is TRBV2 and J usage is TRBJ2-6; D unresolved. Trimming cost V 2 bases and J 0 bases, with 11 bases left between them. CDR1 is SNHLY and CDR2 is FYNNEI in the germline V gene. The CDR3 sequence is 17 residues long. The CDR3: CASSERTVFSGANVLTF. The CDR3 DNA follows: TGTGCCAGCAGTGAAAGGACGGTCTTCTCTGGGGCCAACGTCCTGACTTTC.

This clone was seen once. The gene calls are TRBV18 and TRBJ2-7; 7 bases line up with TRBD2. Trimming at V came to 2 bases and at J to 3 bases, leaving 7 bases not matched to a gene. CDR1 is KGHSH and CDR2 is LQKENI in the germline V gene. CDR3 length: 15 residues. The CDR3 protein is CASSPLAGANYEQYF. The CDR3 coding sequence is TGTGCCAGCTCACCATTAGCGGGCGCTAACTACGAGCAGTACTTC.

V and J are TRBV7-9 and TRBJ2-5, with TRBD2 matching over 8 bases. CDR1 is SEHNR and CDR2 is FQNEAQ in the germline V gene (reference sequence). The CDR3 is made up of 15 amino acids. V lost 5 bases and J lost 4; bases outside the gene matches: 9. The CDR3 sequence: CASSRAGGSSETQYF. The CDR3 DNA sequence: TGTGCCAGCAGCCGGGCGGGGGGCAGTTCAGAGACCCAGTACTTC.